This T cell receptor beta chain originates from a study of cytomegalovirus exposure and HLA in healthy donors. Study outcomes and limitations: Further analysis was carried out later, and it showed several of the most significant clusters appearing linked to common viral pathogens.

It was with 60 Vbeta and 13 Jbeta primers that the PCR ran. Only in-frame clones appear in the TCRdb table, and some are missing; sequencing was by immunoSEQ multiplex PCR. The table has about 190,000 clones, 87% seen once. Comment on this clone: No antigen is known for it.

The ends lost 2 bases at V and 3 bases at J; junction bases unmatched: 4. Germline CDR1 is MDHEN and CDR2 is SYDVKM. CDR3 length: 14 amino acids. Sequencing input: PBMCs. The gene calls are TRBV28 and TRBJ2-7, with 7 bases that match TRBD1. This sequence originates from a man aged 25-45 years in good health and CMV-seronegative. This CDR3 reads CASSLVGQSYEQYF. CDR3 DNA sequence: TGTGCCAGCAGTTTAGTGGGACAGAGCTACGAGCAGTACTTC.